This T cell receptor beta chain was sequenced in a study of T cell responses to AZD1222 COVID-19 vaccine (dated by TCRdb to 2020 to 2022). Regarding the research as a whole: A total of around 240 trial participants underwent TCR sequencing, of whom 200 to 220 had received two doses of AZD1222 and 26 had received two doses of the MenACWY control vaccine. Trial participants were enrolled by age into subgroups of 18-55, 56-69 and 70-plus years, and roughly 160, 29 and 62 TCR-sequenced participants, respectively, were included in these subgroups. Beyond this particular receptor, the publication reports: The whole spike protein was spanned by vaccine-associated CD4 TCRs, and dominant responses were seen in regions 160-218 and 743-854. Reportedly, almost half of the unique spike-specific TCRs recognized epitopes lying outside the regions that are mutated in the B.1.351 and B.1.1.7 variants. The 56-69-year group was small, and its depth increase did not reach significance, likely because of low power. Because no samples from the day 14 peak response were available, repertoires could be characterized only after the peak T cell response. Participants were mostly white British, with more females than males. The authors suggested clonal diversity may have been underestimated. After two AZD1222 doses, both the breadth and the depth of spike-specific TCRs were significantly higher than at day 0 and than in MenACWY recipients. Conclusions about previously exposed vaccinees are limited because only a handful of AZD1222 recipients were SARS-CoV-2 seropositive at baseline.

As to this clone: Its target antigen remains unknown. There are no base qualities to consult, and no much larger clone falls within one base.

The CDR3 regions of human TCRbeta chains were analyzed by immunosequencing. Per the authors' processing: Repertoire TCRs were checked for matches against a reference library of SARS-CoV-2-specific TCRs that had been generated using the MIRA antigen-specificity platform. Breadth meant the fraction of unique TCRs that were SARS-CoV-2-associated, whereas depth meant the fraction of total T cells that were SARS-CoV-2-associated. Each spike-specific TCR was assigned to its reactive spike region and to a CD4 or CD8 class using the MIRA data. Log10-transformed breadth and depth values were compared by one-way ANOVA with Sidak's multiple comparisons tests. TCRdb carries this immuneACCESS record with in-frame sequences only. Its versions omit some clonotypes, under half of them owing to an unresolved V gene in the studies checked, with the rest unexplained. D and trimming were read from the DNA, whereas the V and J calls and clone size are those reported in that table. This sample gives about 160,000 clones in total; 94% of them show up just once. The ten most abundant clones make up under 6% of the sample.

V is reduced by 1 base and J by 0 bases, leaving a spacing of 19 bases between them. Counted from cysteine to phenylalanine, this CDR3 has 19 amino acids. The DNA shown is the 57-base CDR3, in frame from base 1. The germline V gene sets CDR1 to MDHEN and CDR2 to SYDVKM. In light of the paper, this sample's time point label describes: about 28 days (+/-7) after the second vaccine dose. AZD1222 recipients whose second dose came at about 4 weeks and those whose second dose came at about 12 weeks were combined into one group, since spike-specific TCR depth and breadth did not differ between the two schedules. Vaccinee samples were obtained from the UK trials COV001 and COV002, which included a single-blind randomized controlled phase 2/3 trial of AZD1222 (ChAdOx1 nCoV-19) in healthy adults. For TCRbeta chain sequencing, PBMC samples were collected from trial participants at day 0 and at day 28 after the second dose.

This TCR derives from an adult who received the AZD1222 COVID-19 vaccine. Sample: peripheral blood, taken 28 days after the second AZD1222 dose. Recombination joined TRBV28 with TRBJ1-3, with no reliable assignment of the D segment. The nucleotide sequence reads TGTGCCAGCAGTTTATACCGGGGAGGGTCGAGGAGCTCTGGAAACACCATATATTTT. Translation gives CASSLYRGGSRSSGNTIYF.